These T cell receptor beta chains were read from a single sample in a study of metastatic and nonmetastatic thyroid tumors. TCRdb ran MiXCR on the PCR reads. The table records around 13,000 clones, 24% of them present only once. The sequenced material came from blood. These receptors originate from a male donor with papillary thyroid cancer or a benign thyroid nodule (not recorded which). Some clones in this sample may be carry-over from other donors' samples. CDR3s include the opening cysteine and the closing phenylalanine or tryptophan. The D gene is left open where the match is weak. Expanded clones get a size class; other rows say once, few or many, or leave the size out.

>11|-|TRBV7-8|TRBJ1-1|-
CASALGRVSFF
TGTGCCAGCGCACTTGGAAGGGTTTCTTTCTTT
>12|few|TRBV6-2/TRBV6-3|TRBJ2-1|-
CASSPQNNEQFF
TGTGCCAGCAGCCCACAGAACAATGAGCAGTTCTTC
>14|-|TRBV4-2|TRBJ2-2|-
CASSPGTHTGELFF
TGTGCCAGCAGCCCCGGGACCCACACCGGGGAGCTGTTTTTT
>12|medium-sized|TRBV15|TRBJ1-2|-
CATSGSNYGYTF
TGTGCCACCAGTGGCTCTAACTATGGCTACACCTTC
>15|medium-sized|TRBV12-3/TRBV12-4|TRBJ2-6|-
CASSRTGFGANVLTF
TGTGCCAGCAGTCGCACAGGGTTTGGGGCCAACGTCCTGACTTTC
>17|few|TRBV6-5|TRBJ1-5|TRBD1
CASSYSIPGTGGQPQHF
TGTGCCAGCAGTTACTCGATTCCCGGGACAGGCGGTCAGCCCCAGCATTTT
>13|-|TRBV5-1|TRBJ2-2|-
CASCSGPTGELFF
TGCGCCAGCTGCTCAGGGCCCACCGGGGAGCTGTTTTTT
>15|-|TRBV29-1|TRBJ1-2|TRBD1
CSVERPGQGNYGYTF
TGCAGCGTTGAGCGTCCGGGACAGGGGAACTATGGCTACACCTTC
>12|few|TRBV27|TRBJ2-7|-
CASSGSNYEQYF
TGTGCCAGCAGTGGGTCTAACTACGAGCAGTACTTC
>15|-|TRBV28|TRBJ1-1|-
CAPSHKETHTTEAFF
TGTGCCCCATCCCACAAGGAAACCCACACGACTGAAGCTTTCTTT
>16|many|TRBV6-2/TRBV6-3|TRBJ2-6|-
CASSYQGTSGANVLTF
TGTGCCAGCAGTTACCAGGGAACCTCTGGGGCCAACGTCCTGACTTTC
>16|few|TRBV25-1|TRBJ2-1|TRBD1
CASSERQGVLAAQQFF
TGTGCCAGCAGTGAACGACAGGGGGTTTTGGCAGCGCAGCAGTTCTTC
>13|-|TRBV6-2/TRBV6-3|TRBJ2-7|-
CASTEAEPYEQYF
TGTGCCAGCACCGAAGCAGAGCCCTACGAGCAGTACTTC
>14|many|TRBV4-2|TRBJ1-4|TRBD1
CASRNRGFNEKLFF
TGTGCCAGCAGAAACAGGGGTTTTAATGAAAAACTGTTTTTT
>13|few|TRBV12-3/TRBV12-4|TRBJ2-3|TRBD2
CASSFAGEDTQYF
TGTGCCAGCAGTTTCGCGGGAGAGGATACGCAGTATTTT
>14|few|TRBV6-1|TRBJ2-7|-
CASSRDGSSYEQYF
TGTGCCAGCAGTAGGGACGGGAGCTCCTACGAGCAGTACTTC
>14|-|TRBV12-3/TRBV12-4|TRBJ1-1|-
CASSPTGMNTEAFF
TGTGCCAGCAGCCCCACAGGGATGAACACTGAAGCTTTCTTT
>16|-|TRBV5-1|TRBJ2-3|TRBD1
CASSLLGTGSADTQYF
TGCGCCAGCAGCCTACTTGGGACAGGGTCTGCAGATACGCAGTATTTT
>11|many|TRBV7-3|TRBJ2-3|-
CASSPGHLLYF
TGTGCCAGCAGTCCGGGACACCTCCTGTATTTT
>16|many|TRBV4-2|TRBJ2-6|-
CASSPLHRSGTNVLTF
TGTGCCAGCAGCCCGCTCCACCGATCTGGGACCAACGTCCTGACTTTC
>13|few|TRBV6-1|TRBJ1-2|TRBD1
CASSLGTGYGYTF
TGTGCCAGCAGCCTCGGGACAGGCTATGGCTACACCTTC
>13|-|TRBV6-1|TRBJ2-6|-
CASRRSGANVLTF
TGTGCCAGCAGACGATCTGGGGCCAACGTCCTGACTTTC
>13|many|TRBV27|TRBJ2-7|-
CASSTRLAYEQYF
TGTGCCAGCAGTACCCGACTAGCCTACGAGCAGTACTTC
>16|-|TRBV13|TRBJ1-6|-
CASSNQGNRYNSPLHF
TGTGCTAGCAGTAATCAGGGAAATCGGTATAATTCACCCCTCCACTTT
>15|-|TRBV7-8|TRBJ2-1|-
CASSLETSSYNEQFF
TGTGCCAGCAGCTTAGAAACGAGCTCCTACAATGAGCAGTTCTTC
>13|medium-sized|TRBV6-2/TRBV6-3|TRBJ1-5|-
CAINSRSNQPQHF
TGTGCCATTAACTCAAGGTCTAATCAGCCCCAGCATTTT
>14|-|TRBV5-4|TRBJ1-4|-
CASSSGTRGEKLFF
TGTGCCAGCAGCTCCGGGACTCGAGGTGAAAAACTGTTTTTT
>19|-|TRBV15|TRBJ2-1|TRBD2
CATSKQGGGTLAGANEQFF
TGTGCCACCAGCAAACAGGGTGGCGGGACTTTAGCGGGAGCGAATGAGCAGTTCTTC
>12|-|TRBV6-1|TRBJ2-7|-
CASMRSSYEQYF
TGTGCCAGCATGAGGTCATCCTACGAGCAGTACTTC
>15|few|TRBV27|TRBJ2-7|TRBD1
CASSLAGQGSYEQYF
TGTGCCAGCAGTCTCGCCGGACAGGGGTCCTACGAGCAGTACTTC
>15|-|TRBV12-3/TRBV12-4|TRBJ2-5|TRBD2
CASSPLAAGRETQYF
TGTGCCAGCAGTCCTCTAGCGGCGGGGCGGGAGACCCAGTACTTC
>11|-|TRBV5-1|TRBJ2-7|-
CASSLKSEQYF
TGCGCCAGCAGTCTTAAGAGTGAGCAGTACTTC
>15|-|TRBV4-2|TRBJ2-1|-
CASSQGLEPYNEQFF
TGTGCCAGCAGCCAAGGCCTTGAACCCTACAATGAGCAGTTCTTC
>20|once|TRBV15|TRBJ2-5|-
CATSSAQYTEGEKDQETQYF
TGTGCCACCAGCAGTGCTCAATACACAGAGGGGGAAAAGGACCAAGAGACCCAGTACTTC
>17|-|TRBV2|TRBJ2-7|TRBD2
CASSVGGSGGIPYSTYF
TGTGCCAGCAGTGTTGGCGGGTCCGGGGGGATCCCATACTCTACATATTTC
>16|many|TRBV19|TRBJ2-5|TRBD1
CASSTQGQGVPETQYF
TGTGCCAGTAGTACCCAGGGACAGGGGGTACCGGAGACCCAGTACTTC
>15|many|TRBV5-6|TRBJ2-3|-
CASSLGFGGTDTQYF
TGTGCCAGCAGCTTGGGCTTCGGGGGCACAGATACGCAGTATTTT
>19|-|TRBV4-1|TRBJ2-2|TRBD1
CASSHAWTGYSSNTGELFF
TGCGCCAGCAGCCACGCTTGGACAGGTTATTCTTCGAACACCGGGGAGCTGTTTTTT
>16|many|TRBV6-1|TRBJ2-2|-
CASGRTGPANTGELFF
TGTGCCAGCGGTAGGACGGGGCCCGCGAACACCGGGGAGCTGTTTTTT
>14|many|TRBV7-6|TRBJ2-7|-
CASSKDRAGGEQYF
TGTGCCAGCAGTAAGGACAGGGCCGGGGGGGAGCAGTACTTC
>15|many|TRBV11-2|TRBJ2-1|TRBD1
CASSFGQGASDEQFF
TGTGCCAGCAGCTTTGGACAGGGGGCGTCGGATGAGCAGTTCTTC
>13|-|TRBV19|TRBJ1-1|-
CASSISQNTEAFF
TGTGCCAGTAGTATCTCGCAGAACACTGAAGCTTTCTTT
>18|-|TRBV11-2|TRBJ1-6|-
CASSSRMGGSSYNSPLHF
TGTGCCAGCAGCTCAAGGATGGGGGGAAGCTCCTATAATTCACCCCTCCACTTT
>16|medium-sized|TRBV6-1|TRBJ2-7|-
CASSEKEGVGSYEQYF
TGTGCCAGCAGTGAGAAGGAAGGCGTGGGATCCTACGAGCAGTACTTC
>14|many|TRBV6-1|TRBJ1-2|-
CASSEVGGGYGYTF
TGTGCCAGCAGTGAAGTGGGAGGGGGCTATGGCTACACCTTC
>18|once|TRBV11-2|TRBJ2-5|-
CASSLSRGGAPNRETQYF
TGTGCCAGCAGCTTATCTAGGGGGGGGGCTCCCAATCGAGAGACCCAGTACTTC
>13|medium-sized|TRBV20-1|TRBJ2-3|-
CSVRVASTDTQYF
TGCAGTGTCCGGGTGGCCTCGACAGATACGCAGTATTTT
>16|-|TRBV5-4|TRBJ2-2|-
CASSSPGQRVTGELFF
TGTGCCAGCAGCTCACCGGGACAGCGGGTCACCGGGGAGCTGTTTTTT
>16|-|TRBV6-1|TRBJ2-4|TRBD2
CASSEPSGRSGNIQYF
TGTGCCAGCAGTGAGCCTAGCGGGAGGTCGGGAAACATTCAGTACTTC
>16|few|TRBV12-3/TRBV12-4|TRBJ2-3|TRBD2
CASSFPASGSTDTQYF
TGTGCCAGCAGTTTCCCGGCTAGCGGGAGCACAGATACGCAGTATTTT
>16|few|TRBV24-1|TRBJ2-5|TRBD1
CATSDFKGQGKETQYF
TGTGCCACCAGTGATTTTAAGGGACAGGGCAAAGAGACCCAGTACTTC
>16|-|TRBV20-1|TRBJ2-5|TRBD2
CSARADSGGFEWTQYF
TGCAGTGCTAGAGCGGATAGCGGGGGGTTTGAGTGGACCCAGTACTTC
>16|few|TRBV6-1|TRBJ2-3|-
CASSEMGTVHTDTQYF
TGTGCCAGCAGTGAGATGGGGACTGTTCACACAGATACGCAGTATTTT
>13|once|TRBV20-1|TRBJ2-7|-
CSARLASTYEQYF
TGCAGTGCTAGACTAGCGAGTACCTACGAGCAGTACTTC
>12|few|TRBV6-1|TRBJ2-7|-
CAVGDPSYEQYF
TGTGCTGTGGGAGATCCTTCCTACGAGCAGTACTTC
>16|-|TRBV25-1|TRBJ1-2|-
CASSARPGVRDYGYTF
TGTGCCAGTAGTGCCCGACCAGGGGTGAGAGACTATGGCTACACCTTC
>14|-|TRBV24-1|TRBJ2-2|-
CATSGTENTGELFF
TGTGCCACCAGTGGCACAGAGAACACCGGGGAGCTGTTTTTT